The T cell receptor beta chain described here comes from a study of blood T cell repertoires in COVID-19. Study in general: From the United States, Italy and Spain came samples of acute and convalescent COVID-19.

In the authors' methods: Researchers report that nucleated cell counts were estimated from reference gene primer amplification. This table comes from immunoSEQ multiplex PCR, and its TCRdb copy is limited to in-frame clones, with some not included. V, J and clone size are taken as reported in that table, and D and trimming were inferred from the DNA itself. Of 140,000 or so clones detected, around 83% appear once; the ten largest clones hold roughly 10%. This CDR3 contains 14 residues. CDR1 is MDHEN, CDR2 SYDVKM, per germline. Trimming pared 5 bases from V and 2 bases from J, leaving 13 bases between.

This clonotype was obtained from a man aged 60-69 years with active or convalescent COVID-19. The V and J genes are TRBV28 and TRBJ2-7; weak D call: TRBD1 (6 bases). The sequenced sample was peripheral blood. The DNA of the CDR3 is TGTGCCAGCAGTCCGAGGACAGCGGCCTACGAGCAGTACGTC. It specifies CASSPRTAAYEQYV.